This entry lists 9 T cell receptor beta chains sequenced from one sample in a study of cytomegalovirus exposure and HLA in healthy donors (TCRdb year 2017). Libraries came from the immunoSEQ multiplex PCR assay. For the multiplex PCR, a mixture combining 60 forward primers for TCR Vbeta segments and 13 reverse primers for TCR Jbeta segments was used. TCRdb obtained this table from immuneACCESS and retained in-frame rearrangements with V and J assigned. These tables miss some clones; where compared with another copy, unresolved V genes account for less than half of the shortfall, and the remainder is unexplained. A total of roughly 100,000 clones appear in this sample, about 80% of them only once. Around 8.5% of the sample comes from the top ten. Sequenced input: PBMCs. The receptors derive from a man aged 35 to 55 in good health and CMV-seropositive.

About this clone itself: Other DNA sequences within the sample encode an identical CDR3. The chain carries TRBV28 and TRBJ2-2; TRBD2 is a possible D gene (5 bases). The length of the CDR3 is 14 residues. The V gene's germline CDR1 is MDHEN and CDR2 SYDVKM. Trimming pared 3 bases from V and 4 bases from J, leaving 9 bases between. The CDR3 reads CASSLGRGTGELFF. CDR3 nucleotide sequence: TGTGCCAGCAGTTTGGGTCGGGGCACCGGGGAGCTGTTTTTT.

This clone was seen a handful of times. The chain joins TRBV6-1 to TRBJ1-1; 8 bases fit TRBD1. The CDR3 length is 15 residues. With 6 bases clipped from V and 0 bases from J, the junction kept 6 bases outside the gene matches. Germline V gene sequence: CDR1 MNHNS, CDR2 SASEGT. The CDR3 DNA is TGTGCCAGCAGGAAGGGACAGGACATGAACACTGAAGCTTTCTTT. This codes for CASRKGQDMNTEAFF.

A few counts support this clone. A junction boundary mismatches the germline segment, possibly from a read error. The chain is built from TRBV5-1 and TRBJ2-6, with TRBD1 as a possible D gene (5 bases). Germline V CDR1 and CDR2: SGHRS, YFSETQ. CDR3 length equals 15 residues. The CDR3 DNA reads TGCGCCAGCAGCTTGGAATACTCTGGGGCCAACGGCCTGACTTTC. It yields the protein CASSLEYSGANGLTF.

Worth noting for this clone: Different DNA sequences within this sample yield the same CDR3. V gene TRBV18 combines with J gene TRBJ1-1; the D is unclear. Trimming left V 3 bases short and J 0 bases short, with 14 bases between. This CDR3 has 16 amino acids. CDR1 KGHSH and CDR2 LQKENI come from the germline V gene. CDR3 region: CASSPRRADMNTEAFF. The CDR3, as DNA: TGTGCCAGCTCACCGAGGAGGGCAGACATGAACACTGAAGCTTTCTTT.

The chain employs TRBV18 and TRBJ2-2; D remains ambiguous. The CDR3 spans 14 residues. V was trimmed by 3 bases and J by 4 bases, leaving 9 bases between them. Germline V CDR1 and CDR2: KGHSH, LQKENI. CDR3 loop: CASSPAIGTGELFF. CDR3 coding DNA: TGTGCCAGCTCACCCGCGATCGGCACCGGGGAGCTGTTTTTT.

The CDR3 here is CASSQGIAGSSYEQYF. DNA for the CDR3: TGTGCCAGCAGCCAAGGTATAGCGGGGAGCTCCTACGAGCAGTACTTC. V gene TRBV4-2 combines with J gene TRBJ2-7; 8 bases fit TRBD2. V lost 1 base to trimming and J lost 0 bases; unmatched junction nucleotides: 5. This CDR3 region has 16 residues. CDR1 and CDR2 from the germline V gene are LGHNA and YNFKEQ.

V and J are TRBV4-3 and TRBJ2-1, with TRBD1 identical over 9 bases. Germline V gene data show CDR1 as LGHNA and CDR2 as YSLEER. V trimming: 7 bases; J trimming: 6 bases; junction bases outside the gene matches: 10. The CDR3 sequence is 15 residues long. CDR3 amino acids: CASTRDRVRPNEQFF. The CDR3 region has the DNA TGCGCCAGCACCCGGGACAGGGTAAGACCCAATGAGCAGTTCTTC.

This chain connects TRBV7-9 to TRBJ1-5; 8 nucleotides line up with TRBD1. Looked up from germline, CDR1 is SEHNR and CDR2 is FQNEAQ (reference sequence). J was trimmed by 1 base and V by 1 base; bases with no gene match: 0. The CDR3 covers 15 residues. The CDR3 bases are TGTGCCAGCAGCTTAGGGACAGGGAGCAATCAGCCCCAGCATTTT. It translates to CASSLGTGSNQPQHF.

The chain uses TRBV7-9 and TRBJ1-1; D is perhaps TRBD1 (5 bases). Trimming shortened V by 4 bases and J by 5 bases, and 14 bases separated the two germline ends. CDR3 length: 14 residues. Germline CDR1 is SEHNR and CDR2 is FQNEAQ (reference sequence). The CDR3 sequence is CASSSHGGGTEAFF. CDR3 in DNA: TGTGCCAGCAGCTCCCATGGGGGGGGAACTGAAGCTTTCTTT.